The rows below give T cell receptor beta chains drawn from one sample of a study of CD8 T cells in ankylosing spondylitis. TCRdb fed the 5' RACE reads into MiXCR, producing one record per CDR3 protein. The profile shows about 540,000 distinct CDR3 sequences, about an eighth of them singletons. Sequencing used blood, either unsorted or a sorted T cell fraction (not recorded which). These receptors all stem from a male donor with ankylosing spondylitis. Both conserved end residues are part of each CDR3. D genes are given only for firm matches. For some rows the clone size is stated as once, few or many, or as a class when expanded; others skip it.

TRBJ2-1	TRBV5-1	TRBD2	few	TGCGCCAGCAGCTCGGGACTAGGTTCCTACAATGAGCAGTTCTTC	CASSSGLGSYNEQFF
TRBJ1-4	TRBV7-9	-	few	TGTGCCAGCAGCTTCCGGATTAATGAAAAACTGTTTTTT	CASSFRINEKLFF
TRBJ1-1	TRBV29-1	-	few	TGCAGCGTTTCCTCAAGCACAGGGAACACTGAAGCTTTCTTT	CSVSSSTGNTEAFF
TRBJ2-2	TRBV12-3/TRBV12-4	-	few	TGTGCCAGCAGTCCATCTCCAGTGGGGGAGCTGTTTTTT	CASSPSPVGELFF
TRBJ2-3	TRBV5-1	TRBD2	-	TGCGCCAGCAGCTTGTGGGCGGGAGGGCCCACAGATACGCAGTATTTT	CASSLWAGGPTDTQYF
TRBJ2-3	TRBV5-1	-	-	TGCGCCAGCAGCCCGGGGGCACAGGGGTCCACAGATACGCAGTATTTT	CASSPGAQGSTDTQYF
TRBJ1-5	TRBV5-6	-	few	TGTGCCAGCAAAGCGGGTTACGGCAATCAGCCCCAGCATTTT	CASKAGYGNQPQHF
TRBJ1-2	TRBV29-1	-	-	TGCAGCGTTGCCCAACAGGGAGGCTACGGTATTGACTATGGCTACACCTTC	CSVAQQGGYGIDYGYTF
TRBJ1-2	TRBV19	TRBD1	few	TGTGCCAGTAGTATTCGGACAGGTGAACCTTACACCTTC	CASSIRTGEPYTF
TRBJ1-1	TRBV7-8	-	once	TGTGCCAGCAGCTGGGGCAGCTTGGACACTGAAGCTTTCTTT	CASSWGSLDTEAFF
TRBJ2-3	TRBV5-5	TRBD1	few	TGTGCCAGCAGCGGAGCCACAGGGGTTCGGACAGATACGCAGTATTTT	CASSGATGVRTDTQYF
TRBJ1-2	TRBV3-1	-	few	TGTGCCAGCAGCCAAGCCGGGGTTGCCTATGGCTACACCTTC	CASSQAGVAYGYTF
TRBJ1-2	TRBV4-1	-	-	TGCGCCAGCAGCCAAGGTTTCGAGGGCTACACCTTC	CASSQGFEGYTF
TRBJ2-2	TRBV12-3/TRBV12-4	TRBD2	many	TGTGCCAGCAGCGTAGCGGGAGGACGAATCGGGGAGCTGTTTTTT	CASSVAGGRIGELFF
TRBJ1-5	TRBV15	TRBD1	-	TGTGCCACCAGCAGAGATGCGGCAGGGGGTCAGCCCCAGCATTTT	CATSRDAAGGQPQHF
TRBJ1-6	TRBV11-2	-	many	TGTGCCAGCAGCTTATGGACGGGAAATAATTCACCCCTCCACTTT	CASSLWTGNNSPLHF
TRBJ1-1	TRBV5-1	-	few	TGCGCCAGCAGCCCCCACCGCTCTATGAACACTGAAGCTTTCTTT	CASSPHRSMNTEAFF
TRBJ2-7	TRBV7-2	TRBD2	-	TGTGCCAGCAGCCCCCGACTAGCGGGAGGAGCCTACGAGCAGTACTTC	CASSPRLAGGAYEQYF
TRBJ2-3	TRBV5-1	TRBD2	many	TGCGCCAGCAGCTCCGGAGGACTAGCGGGAGGATCCACAGATACGCAGTATTTT	CASSSGGLAGGSTDTQYF
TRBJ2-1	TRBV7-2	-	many	TGTGCCAGCAGCGCGACAGGGAGGGCCTCCTACAATGAGCAGTTCTTC	CASSATGRASYNEQFF
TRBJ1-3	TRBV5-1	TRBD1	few	TGCGCCAGCAGCTTAGGGACAGGGGTTGCCGGAAACACCATATATTTT	CASSLGTGVAGNTIYF
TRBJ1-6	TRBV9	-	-	TGTGCCAGCAGCGTAGAGGGCCGGCGGGGTTCACCCCTCCACTTT	CASSVEGRRGSPLHF
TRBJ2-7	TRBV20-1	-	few	TGCAGTGCTAGTCGGGCCGACTACGAGCAGTACTTC	CSASRADYEQYF
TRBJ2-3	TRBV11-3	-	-	TGTGCCAGCAGCTCAACCAGCGGGGGACAGAATTTT	CASSSTSGGQNF
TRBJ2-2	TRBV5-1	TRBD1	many	TGCGCCAGCAGCATAACGACAGGGCCGGGCACCGGGGAGCTGTTTTTT	CASSITTGPGTGELFF
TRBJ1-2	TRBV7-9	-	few	TGTGCCAGCAGCTTACCGGGGGACAAGAGCTATGGCTACACCTTC	CASSLPGDKSYGYTF
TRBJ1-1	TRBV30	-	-	TGTGCCTGGAGTCGGGGGGCCACTGAAGCTTTCTTT	CAWSRGATEAFF
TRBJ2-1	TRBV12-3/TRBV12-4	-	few	TGTGCCAGCAGTTTTAGGTGGGCAGGGTCCAATGAGCAGTTCTTC	CASSFRWAGSNEQFF
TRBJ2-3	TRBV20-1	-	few	TGCAGTGCTACCTGGTGGGGGAGGGGGATTTCAGATACGCAGTATTTT	CSATWWGRGISDTQYF
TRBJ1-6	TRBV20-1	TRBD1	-	TGCAGTGCTAGGCGGGACAGGACAAATTCACCCCTCCACTTT	CSARRDRTNSPLHF
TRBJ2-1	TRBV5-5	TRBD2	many	TGTGCCAGCAGCGTGATAGCGGGAAATGAGCAGTTCTTC	CASSVIAGNEQFF
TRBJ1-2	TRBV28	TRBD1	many	TGTGCCAGCAGCCCAGGGGGCGATGGCTACACCTTC	CASSPGGDGYTF
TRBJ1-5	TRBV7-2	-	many	TGTGCCAGCAGCACGCCCGATCAGCCCCAGCATTTT	CASSTPDQPQHF
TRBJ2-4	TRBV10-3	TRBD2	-	TGTGCCATCAGTGAGCTAGCGGGAGAGGACATTCAGTACTTC	CAISELAGEDIQYF
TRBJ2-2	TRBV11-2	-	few	TGTGCCAGCAGCTTAGGGACCGAGAACACCGGGGAGCTGTTTTTT	CASSLGTENTGELFF
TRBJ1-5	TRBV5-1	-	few	TGCGCCAGCAGCTTGTATGGGCAGGGACAGCCCCAGCATTTT	CASSLYGQGQPQHF
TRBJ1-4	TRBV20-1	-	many	TGCAGTGCTACCCGAGGCGGAGATGAAAAACTGTTTTTT	CSATRGGDEKLFF
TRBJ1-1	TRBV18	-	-	TGTGCCAGCTCACCAGTAGTGACTGAAGCTTTCTTT	CASSPVVTEAFF
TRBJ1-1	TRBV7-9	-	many	TGTGCCAGCAGCCACCTGGACAGGAACACTGAAGCTTTCTTT	CASSHLDRNTEAFF
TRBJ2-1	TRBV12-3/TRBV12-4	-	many	TGTGCCAGCAGTTCCACGGGTATAGTGGACTACAATGAGCAGTTCTTC	CASSSTGIVDYNEQFF